A single T cell receptor (beta chain) is shown here with its context. This sample was taken from a study of control samples from healthy donors and cancer patients. With V trimmed by 4 bases and J by 5 bases, 16 bases remained unmatched. The CDR3 loop spans 20 amino acids. CDR1 KGHSH and CDR2 LQKENI come from the germline V gene. Data came from immunoSEQ multiplex PCR; TCRdb stores just in-frame clones and leaves some out. The table lists some 150,000 clones, approximately 91% of them singletons. The sequencing sample was made of blood. This sequence was found in a man aged 30 to 45 in good health. The V call is TRBV18, the J call TRBJ2-5; TRBD2 matches 16 bases. The chain's CDR3 is CASSLPGLAGGKIGRETQYF. In nucleotides, the CDR3 is TGTGCCAGCTCACTACCGGGACTAGCGGGAGGGAAAATAGGAAGGGAGACCCAGTACTTC.